This T cell receptor (beta chain) came from a study of CD8 T cells in Susac syndrome (dated by TCRdb to between 2018 and 2021). With respect to the entire study: The study used repertoire sequencing to test whether antigen drove CD8+ T cell activation and differentiation in Susac syndrome. The study compared CD8+ T cell repertoire clonality among 11 to 12 healthy donors, about 14 Susac syndrome patients and fewer than 19 multiple sclerosis patients. Study-wide conclusions, independent of this receptor: The study acknowledged that relatively few individuals were included in the TCR sequencing and HLA analysis.

Trimming removed 0 bases from V and 13 bases from J, leaving 16 bases between the germline ends. Looking up the germline V gene (reference sequence) yields CDR1 DFQATT and CDR2 SNEGSKA. The CDR3 contains 12 residues, cysteine and phenylalanine counted. The sequence is cut down to CDR3 DNA, 36 bases in frame from base 1. Peripheral blood CD8+ and CD4+ T cells from healthy donors, Susac syndrome patients and multiple sclerosis patients were profiled using high-throughput TCR beta sequencing. The multiple sclerosis controls were treatment-naive patients whose relapsing-remitting disease, either stable or active, fulfilled the revised McDonald criteria. CD8+ TEMRA cells were enriched by FACS, while bulk CD8+ and CD4+ T cells were purified by magnetic negative isolation. Blood was collected in EDTA tubes and processed within 24 hours, with PBMCs isolated through density gradient centrifugation. PBMCs intended for TCR sequencing were cryopreserved in liquid nitrogen and were subsequently thawed in a 37 degrees C water bath. The sorted or isolated CD4+, CD8+ and CD8+ TEMRA cells had a purity of 90% or higher.

Notes on this clonotype: This clone's antigen is unknown. Base qualities were left out, and no much larger clone turns up one base away.

RNA was extracted using the RNeasy kit, and roughly 0.5 to 1 microgram was reverse transcribed with random hexamers. The immunoSEQ multiplex PCR assay, which covers 54 Vbeta and 13 Jbeta segments, was used to amplify TCR beta CDR3 regions. To correct PCR amplification bias, a synthetic template baseline was used for both primer optimization and computational correction. On the study's bioinformatics: Reads were annotated to V, D and J genes according to IMGT and were analyzed with immunoSEQ Analyzer, with only productive sequences retained. Clonality was computed as one minus Shannon entropy normalized by log2 of the number of productive unique sequences. For each patient and control, public and private clones were evaluated among the 100 most prevalent clones. Clones were defined as Susac-specific if absent from the healthy and MS cohorts, from 1052 published viral clones and from other ImmuneACCESS disease sequences. TCRdb reprocessing: public reads trimmed at Q25 with fastp, clones called with MiXCR, in-frame beta chains kept. Rows are unified per CDR3 protein, each entry keeping the most common DNA and genes. These V and J calls originate from TCRdb's pipeline instead of the authors' own analysis. The sample table shows some 150,000 distinct CDR3 sequences, and nearly 97% are seen once. Together, the top ten hold roughly 0.15% of the sample.

The receptor was derived from a human donor with multiple sclerosis. The sequenced sample was CD8+ T cells from PBMCs. The receptor chain draws on TRBV20-1 and TRBJ2-7; the D match is possibly TRBD1 or TRBD2, with 5 bases aligned in each. The CDR3 protein sequence reads: CSARDVRDGNYF. The DNA sequence reads TGCAGTGCTAGAGATGTCCGGGACGGAAACTACTTC.